This T cell receptor beta chain was recorded in a study of shared clonotypes between healthy human individuals. Regarding the study as a whole: Sorted-subset samples were not fully sequenced, rarefaction indicated.

V shed 6 bases and J shed 7 bases, with 18 bases lying between them. The CDR3 runs to 15 residues. Germline V gene lookup returns CDR1 MNHEY and CDR2 SMNVEV (reference sequence). Using immunoSEQ multiplex PCR, the repertoire was profiled, and TCRdb retains in-frame clones only, with some absent. Found here are around 700,000 clones, under 95% of them singletons; the top ten hold 24%. A remark on this clone: Its antigen is currently unknown.

Naive CD8 cells lacked CD45RO and underwent positive selection for CCR7, leaving out terminally differentiated effector memory CD45RA+ cells. This TCR derives from a man aged 30 to 39 in good health. V and J are TRBV27 and TRBJ1-4; weak D call: TRBD1 (6 bases). Sequencing used naive CD8+ T cells sorted from blood. For the CDR3, the DNA is TGTGCCAGCAGGGGGGGCCAAGGGGTCGGTGAAAAACTGTTTTTT. This codes for CASRGGQGVGEKLFF. The complete variable domain, with remaining parts taken from reference TRBV27 and TRBJ1-4, reads EAQVTQNPRYLITVTGKKLTVTCSQNMNHEYMSWYRQDPGLGLRQIYYSMNVEVTDKGDVPEGYKVSRKEKRNFPLILESPSPNQTSLYFCASRGGQGVGEKLFFGSGTQLSVL.